The rows below give T cell receptor beta chains drawn from one sample of a study of T cell repertoires in cytomegalovirus infection. TCRdb reprocessed the reads with MiXCR, giving one entry per CDR3 protein. The sample shows 550,000 to 850,000 distinct CDR3 sequences, around 35% of them seen only once. What these receptors recognize is not known. Here the sequenced sample was cultured PBMCs, taken from culture after CMV antigen stimulation. All receptors derive from a human donor in good health (CMV status not recorded). Some clones in this sample may be carry-over from other donors' samples. Each CDR3 is given with its conserved first and last residue. Fields, in order: CDR3 DNA, CDR3 protein, V gene, clone size, J gene, D gene. A D gene is named only where the DNA matches it firmly. A clone size is listed for some rows: how often the clone was seen (once, few, many), or a class if it is expanded.

CDR3nt: TGCAGCGTTGGGGAAATGTTCCAGAGGACCCAGTACTTC; CDR3aa: CSVGEMFQRTQYF; v_gene: TRBV29-1; abundance: .; j_gene: TRBJ2-5; d_gene: .
CDR3nt: TGTGCCAGCAGTCTAGGTGGAGGTCCATATAACTATGGCTACACCTTC; CDR3aa: CASSLGGGPYNYGYTF; v_gene: TRBV7-2; abundance: many; j_gene: TRBJ1-2; d_gene: .
CDR3nt: TGTGCCAGCAGTCGCGTCTGGGGCTACACCTTC; CDR3aa: CASSRVWGYTF; v_gene: TRBV28; abundance: .; j_gene: TRBJ1-2; d_gene: .
CDR3nt: TGTGCCAGCAGCCCCGGAGGTATTGGCACAGATACGCAGTATTTT; CDR3aa: CASSPGGIGTDTQYF; v_gene: TRBV7-2; abundance: .; j_gene: TRBJ2-3; d_gene: .
CDR3nt: TGTGCCAGCAGCTCCATCCAGGGAGACCAGCCCCAGCATTTT; CDR3aa: CASSSIQGDQPQHF; v_gene: TRBV7-9; abundance: .; j_gene: TRBJ1-5; d_gene: .
CDR3nt: TGTGCCAGCAGCCTCTGGGGGATCACCTACGAGCAGTACTTC; CDR3aa: CASSLWGITYEQYF; v_gene: TRBV7-2; abundance: few; j_gene: TRBJ2-7; d_gene: .
CDR3nt: TGTGCCAGCAGCAGACCGGGACTACCGAACACCGGGGAGCTGTTTTTT; CDR3aa: CASSRPGLPNTGELFF; v_gene: TRBV7-9; abundance: many; j_gene: TRBJ2-2; d_gene: TRBD2
CDR3nt: TGCAGTGCTCGGTCCATCTATAATTCACCCCTCCACTTT; CDR3aa: CSARSIYNSPLHF; v_gene: TRBV20-1; abundance: few; j_gene: TRBJ1-6; d_gene: .
CDR3nt: TGTGCCAGCAGACCCCCGGGACAGGGATTCACAGATACGCAGTATTTT; CDR3aa: CASRPPGQGFTDTQYF; v_gene: TRBV7-2; abundance: few; j_gene: TRBJ2-3; d_gene: TRBD1
CDR3nt: TGTGCCAGCAGCTTAACGGCAGCGGACCTCAACACAGATACGCAGTATTTT; CDR3aa: CASSLTAADLNTDTQYF; v_gene: TRBV7-2; abundance: few; j_gene: TRBJ2-3; d_gene: .
CDR3nt: TGCGCCAGCAGCCAAACTAGCTTTCGCGAGCAGTACTTC; CDR3aa: CASSQTSFREQYF; v_gene: TRBV4-1; abundance: .; j_gene: TRBJ2-7; d_gene: .
CDR3nt: TGTGCCAGCAGCTTACTAGCGGGTAGACAAGAGACCCAGTACTTC; CDR3aa: CASSLLAGRQETQYF; v_gene: TRBV7-6; abundance: few; j_gene: TRBJ2-5; d_gene: TRBD2
CDR3nt: TGTGCCACCAGCCCCCGAAGCCTCCTGAGGAACTATGGCTACACCTTC; CDR3aa: CATSPRSLLRNYGYTF; v_gene: TRBV15; abundance: .; j_gene: TRBJ1-2; d_gene: .
CDR3nt: TGTGCCAGCAGTGGAGTCCCCTATAATTCACCCCTCCACTTT; CDR3aa: CASSGVPYNSPLHF; v_gene: TRBV2; abundance: .; j_gene: TRBJ1-6; d_gene: .
CDR3nt: TGTGCCAGCAGTAGGACCGGGACTAGCGCTTCGAACACCGGGGAGCTGTTTTTT; CDR3aa: CASSRTGTSASNTGELFF; v_gene: TRBV6-1; abundance: .; j_gene: TRBJ2-2; d_gene: TRBD2
CDR3nt: TGTGCCAGCAGCCAGCCCGGGACTACGACCGAGCAGTACTTC; CDR3aa: CASSQPGTTTEQYF; v_gene: TRBV5-3; abundance: .; j_gene: TRBJ2-7; d_gene: TRBD2
CDR3nt: TGTGCCAGCAGCCAAGACTATACCACTGAAGCTTTCTTT; CDR3aa: CASSQDYTTEAFF; v_gene: TRBV4-2; abundance: .; j_gene: TRBJ1-1; d_gene: .
CDR3nt: TGCGCCAGCAGCCAAGGGGCCGGGACAGGGGGATACGAGCAGTACTTC; CDR3aa: CASSQGAGTGGYEQYF; v_gene: TRBV4-3; abundance: .; j_gene: TRBJ2-7; d_gene: TRBD1
CDR3nt: TGTGCCAGCAGCTTAGGGACAGGGGTGAATGGCTACACCTTC; CDR3aa: CASSLGTGVNGYTF; v_gene: TRBV7-9; abundance: many; j_gene: TRBJ1-2; d_gene: TRBD1
CDR3nt: TGCAGTGCTAGTGTAGGGGGCGCAGATACGCAGTATTTT; CDR3aa: CSASVGGADTQYF; v_gene: TRBV20-1; abundance: once; j_gene: TRBJ2-3; d_gene: TRBD1
CDR3nt: TGTGCCAGTAGCCGACGCGGGAGATCTTCTGGGGCCAACGTCCTGACTTTC; CDR3aa: CASSRRGRSSGANVLTF; v_gene: TRBV19; abundance: .; j_gene: TRBJ2-6; d_gene: TRBD2
CDR3nt: TGTGCCAGCTCACAACAACTAGTGACCCATTCACCCCTCCACTTT; CDR3aa: CASSQQLVTHSPLHF; v_gene: TRBV18; abundance: .; j_gene: TRBJ1-6; d_gene: .
CDR3nt: TGTGCCAGCAGCCCACACGCAAAGTCTGGAAACACCATATATTTT; CDR3aa: CASSPHAKSGNTIYF; v_gene: TRBV6-1; abundance: .; j_gene: TRBJ1-3; d_gene: .
CDR3nt: TGTGCCAGCAGCGCCCAGGGTGGCCGGCTTAATTCACCCCTCCACTTT; CDR3aa: CASSAQGGRLNSPLHF; v_gene: TRBV7-9; abundance: .; j_gene: TRBJ1-6; d_gene: .
CDR3nt: TGTGCCAGCAGCCCGGACGGGGTTAGCAATCAGCCCCAGCATTTT; CDR3aa: CASSPDGVSNQPQHF; v_gene: TRBV7-9; abundance: few; j_gene: TRBJ1-5; d_gene: .
CDR3nt: TGTGCCATACGCCCGGAGGGGATAAATGAGCAGTTCTTC; CDR3aa: CAIRPEGINEQFF; v_gene: TRBV10-3; abundance: few; j_gene: TRBJ2-1; d_gene: .
CDR3nt: TGTGCCAGCAGCCCCCCGACAGGGACTGGAAACACCATATATTTT; CDR3aa: CASSPPTGTGNTIYF; v_gene: TRBV7-2; abundance: few; j_gene: TRBJ1-3; d_gene: TRBD1
CDR3nt: TGCAGTGCTAGAGATGTGAGCGGGGGGGCTCGGAGCACAGATACGCAGTATTTT; CDR3aa: CSARDVSGGARSTDTQYF; v_gene: TRBV20-1; abundance: .; j_gene: TRBJ2-3; d_gene: TRBD2
CDR3nt: TGTGCCAGCAGTTACCGCGGGACAGGGTATGGAAACACCATATATTTT; CDR3aa: CASSYRGTGYGNTIYF; v_gene: TRBV6-2/TRBV6-3; abundance: .; j_gene: TRBJ1-3; d_gene: TRBD1
CDR3nt: TGTGCCAGCAGCTCGAGGACAGGGTACTATGGCTACACCTTC; CDR3aa: CASSSRTGYYGYTF; v_gene: TRBV7-2; abundance: many; j_gene: TRBJ1-2; d_gene: TRBD1
CDR3nt: TGTGCCAGCAGGACAGATTCAGATACGCAGTATTTT; CDR3aa: CASRTDSDTQYF; v_gene: TRBV28; abundance: .; j_gene: TRBJ2-3; d_gene: .
CDR3nt: TGTGCCAGCAGCTTAGATTGGGGCAATACGCAGTATTTT; CDR3aa: CASSLDWGNTQYF; v_gene: TRBV7-2; abundance: .; j_gene: TRBJ2-3; d_gene: .
CDR3nt: TGTGCCAGCAGCCCAAATACCGGAAGCGGGAGACAAGATACGCAGTATTTT; CDR3aa: CASSPNTGSGRQDTQYF; v_gene: TRBV7-2; abundance: many; j_gene: TRBJ2-3; d_gene: TRBD2
CDR3nt: TGTGCCAGCAGTGAATCCGGGGGGCTAGAAGCTTTCTTT; CDR3aa: CASSESGGLEAFF; v_gene: TRBV6-1; abundance: .; j_gene: TRBJ1-1; d_gene: .
CDR3nt: TGTGCCAGCTCACCACCGCTGGCAGGAGGCGAAAAACTGTTTTTT; CDR3aa: CASSPPLAGGEKLFF; v_gene: TRBV18; abundance: once; j_gene: TRBJ1-4; d_gene: .
CDR3nt: TGTGCTAGTGGAGCGGGAGTATCCTACGAGCAGTACTTC; CDR3aa: CASGAGVSYEQYF; v_gene: TRBV12-5; abundance: few; j_gene: TRBJ2-7; d_gene: TRBD2
CDR3nt: TGTGCCAGCAGCTTGGCTAGAGATCTCCACGAGCAGTACTTC; CDR3aa: CASSLARDLHEQYF; v_gene: TRBV7-2; abundance: few; j_gene: TRBJ2-7; d_gene: .
CDR3nt: TGCAGTGCTAGAGATTGGAGCAGAGTCTACAATGAGCAGTTCTTC; CDR3aa: CSARDWSRVYNEQFF; v_gene: TRBV20-1; abundance: few; j_gene: TRBJ2-1; d_gene: .
CDR3nt: TGTGCCAGCAGCCCCCTGGATGGTGGCTCCTATAATTCACCCCTCCACTTT; CDR3aa: CASSPLDGGSYNSPLHF; v_gene: TRBV7-9; abundance: few; j_gene: TRBJ1-6; d_gene: .
CDR3nt: TGCAGTGCTAGAGATCCGAACAGCAATCAGCCCCAGCATTTT; CDR3aa: CSARDPNSNQPQHF; v_gene: TRBV20-1; abundance: few; j_gene: TRBJ1-5; d_gene: .
CDR3nt: TGTGCCATTAAGGACAGGGGGCCCTACGAGCAGTACTTC; CDR3aa: CAIKDRGPYEQYF; v_gene: TRBV10-3; abundance: .; j_gene: TRBJ2-7; d_gene: TRBD1
CDR3nt: TGTGCCAGCAGCCCATCCGGGACAGGGTTCGGCGAGCAGTACTTC; CDR3aa: CASSPSGTGFGEQYF; v_gene: TRBV7-6; abundance: few; j_gene: TRBJ2-7; d_gene: TRBD1
CDR3nt: TGTGCCACCAGTAGGTTGAGAGATACTGAAGCTTTCTTT; CDR3aa: CATSRLRDTEAFF; v_gene: TRBV15; abundance: .; j_gene: TRBJ1-1; d_gene: .
CDR3nt: TGTGCCAGCAGCCTCGATACGTTCGTGGATGAGCAGTTCTTC; CDR3aa: CASSLDTFVDEQFF; v_gene: TRBV7-2; abundance: many; j_gene: TRBJ2-1; d_gene: .
CDR3nt: TGTGCCAGCAGCCTTACCCCGGGACAGGGAAGTCGAGAGACCCAGTACTTC; CDR3aa: CASSLTPGQGSRETQYF; v_gene: TRBV7-9; abundance: few; j_gene: TRBJ2-5; d_gene: TRBD1
CDR3nt: TGCGCCAGCAGCCAACCCCGGGAGGGTAACTATGGCTACACCTTC; CDR3aa: CASSQPREGNYGYTF; v_gene: TRBV4-1; abundance: .; j_gene: TRBJ1-2; d_gene: .
CDR3nt: TGTGCCAGCGCGGATTCGAATGAGCAGTTCTTC; CDR3aa: CASADSNEQFF; v_gene: TRBV7-7; abundance: few; j_gene: TRBJ2-1; d_gene: .
CDR3nt: TGTGCCAGCAGTCGGGGACAGGGTTTCAATTCACCCCTCCACTTT; CDR3aa: CASSRGQGFNSPLHF; v_gene: TRBV28; abundance: .; j_gene: TRBJ1-6; d_gene: TRBD1
CDR3nt: TGTGCCAGCAGGACAGGGGCGAATAGGTCCAATCAGCCCCAGCATTTT; CDR3aa: CASRTGANRSNQPQHF; v_gene: TRBV2; abundance: .; j_gene: TRBJ1-5; d_gene: TRBD1
CDR3nt: TGCAGTGCTAGCCCGACAGGGAACACTGAAGCTTTCTTT; CDR3aa: CSASPTGNTEAFF; v_gene: TRBV20-1; abundance: .; j_gene: TRBJ1-1; d_gene: .
CDR3nt: TGTGCCAGCAGCTTAGAAACGACTAGAGACACCATATATTTT; CDR3aa: CASSLETTRDTIYF; v_gene: TRBV7-2; abundance: many; j_gene: TRBJ1-3; d_gene: .
CDR3nt: TGTGCCAGCAGCTTCGACAGAGGCGGCTACACCTTC; CDR3aa: CASSFDRGGYTF; v_gene: TRBV7-9; abundance: .; j_gene: TRBJ1-2; d_gene: .
CDR3nt: TGTGCCAGCAGCCCCCGGCGGGAGGTTTTCTACGAGCAGTACTTC; CDR3aa: CASSPRREVFYEQYF; v_gene: TRBV7-2; abundance: few; j_gene: TRBJ2-7; d_gene: TRBD2
CDR3nt: TGTGCCAGCTCACCAAGCCTTGACCAGCCCCAGCATTTT; CDR3aa: CASSPSLDQPQHF; v_gene: TRBV18; abundance: .; j_gene: TRBJ1-5; d_gene: .
CDR3nt: TGTGCCAGCAGTAACGGACAGGGGACTGAGCAGTTCTTC; CDR3aa: CASSNGQGTEQFF; v_gene: TRBV2; abundance: once; j_gene: TRBJ2-1; d_gene: TRBD1
CDR3nt: TGTGCCAGCAGCAGGGATTTCGATGAGCAGTTCTTC; CDR3aa: CASSRDFDEQFF; v_gene: TRBV6-1; abundance: few; j_gene: TRBJ2-1; d_gene: .
CDR3nt: TGTGCCAGCAGCTTAGTTCACTACGAGCAGTACTTC; CDR3aa: CASSLVHYEQYF; v_gene: TRBV7-2; abundance: few; j_gene: TRBJ2-7; d_gene: .
CDR3nt: TGCAGCGTTGTAACAGGTCTTCCCTCCTACGAGCAGTACTTC; CDR3aa: CSVVTGLPSYEQYF; v_gene: TRBV29-1; abundance: few; j_gene: TRBJ2-7; d_gene: .
CDR3nt: TGTGCCAGCTCTAAGGCTCCGGACAGCTCCTACGAGCAGTACTTC; CDR3aa: CASSKAPDSSYEQYF; v_gene: TRBV18; abundance: once; j_gene: TRBJ2-7; d_gene: .